The rows below give T cell receptor beta chains drawn from one sample of a study of shared clonotypes between healthy human individuals. The repertoire was sequenced with immunoSEQ multiplex PCR; TCRdb's copy has only in-frame clones and lacks some. Found here are 850,000 to 1,100,000 clones, around 77% of them singletons; the top ten hold almost 0.9%. The sequenced sample was memory CD4+ T cells from PBMCs. Every receptor here comes from a man aged 18 to 29 in good health. Some clones in this sample may be carry-over from other donors' samples. Each CDR3 is given with its conserved first and last residue. Fields, in order: J gene, V gene, clone size, D gene, CDR3 DNA, CDR3 protein. The D gene is left open where the match is weak. Clone size is given for some rows only: seen once, a few or many times, or a class if the clone is expanded.

J gene: TRBJ2-6
V gene: TRBV6-1
clone size: -
D gene: TRBD1
CDR3 DNA: TGTGCCAGCAGTTATGGGACAGAGGCCAACGTCCTGACTTTC
CDR3 protein: CASSYGTEANVLTF

J gene: TRBJ2-2
V gene: TRBV28
clone size: -
D gene: -
CDR3 DNA: TGTGCCAGCAGGGAACAATTGGCCGGGGAGCTGTTTTTT
CDR3 protein: CASREQLAGELFF

J gene: TRBJ2-7
V gene: TRBV7-8
clone size: -
D gene: TRBD1
CDR3 DNA: TGTGCCAGCAGCTTAGCCTTCGACAGGGTGGTGTATTACGAGCAGTACTTC
CDR3 protein: CASSLAFDRVVYYEQYF

J gene: TRBJ1-2
V gene: TRBV7-9
clone size: -
D gene: -
CDR3 DNA: TGTGCCAGCAGCTTTGGGGGCTCCTATGGCTACACCTTC
CDR3 protein: CASSFGGSYGYTF

J gene: TRBJ2-5
V gene: TRBV9
clone size: once
D gene: -
CDR3 DNA: TGTGCCAGCAGCGTAAGATCTAGGGGAGAGACCCAGTACTTC
CDR3 protein: CASSVRSRGETQYF

J gene: TRBJ1-2
V gene: TRBV5-4
clone size: -
D gene: -
CDR3 DNA: TGTGCCAGCAGCCGGGGGGCCGAAGGGGGGGTATTTAACTATGGCTACACCTTC
CDR3 protein: CASSRGAEGGVFNYGYTF

J gene: TRBJ2-5
V gene: TRBV25-1
clone size: -
D gene: -
CDR3 DNA: TGTGCCAGCAGTGAGGCCCCAGAGACCCAGTACTTC
CDR3 protein: CASSEAPETQYF

J gene: TRBJ1-2
V gene: TRBV19
clone size: few
D gene: -
CDR3 DNA: TGTGCCAGTAGTACCCGACTGGAGGCAGGAGTTGGTGGCTACACCTTC
CDR3 protein: CASSTRLEAGVGGYTF

J gene: TRBJ2-6
V gene: TRBV28
clone size: -
D gene: -
CDR3 DNA: TGTGCCAGCAGTTTTACAGGGATTGGGGCCAACGTCCTGACTTTC
CDR3 protein: CASSFTGIGANVLTF

J gene: TRBJ2-7
V gene: TRBV9
clone size: -
D gene: TRBD1
CDR3 DNA: TGTGCCAGCAGCCCTTGGACAGGGTCCTACGAGCAGTACTTC
CDR3 protein: CASSPWTGSYEQYF

J gene: TRBJ2-7
V gene: TRBV15
clone size: -
D gene: -
CDR3 DNA: TGTGCCACCAGCAGGGGGTGGGGGACATCGGTCGAGCAGTACTTC
CDR3 protein: CATSRGWGTSVEQYF

J gene: TRBJ2-5
V gene: TRBV10-3
clone size: -
D gene: -
CDR3 DNA: TGTGCCACCCTTGCGACTACCCGGCTGGAAGAGACCCAGTACTTC
CDR3 protein: CATLATTRLEETQYF

J gene: TRBJ2-5
V gene: TRBV30
clone size: -
D gene: TRBD1
CDR3 DNA: TGTGCCTGGAGAAGGACAGGGGGCCGAGAGACCCAGTACTTC
CDR3 protein: CAWRRTGGRETQYF

J gene: TRBJ2-2
V gene: TRBV10-3
clone size: once
D gene: TRBD2
CDR3 DNA: TGTGCCATCAGTCCAGCGGGAGGGCGGCGGGAGCTGTTTTTT
CDR3 protein: CAISPAGGRRELFF

J gene: TRBJ1-1
V gene: TRBV11-2
clone size: few
D gene: -
CDR3 DNA: TGTGCCAGCAGCTTAGACCGAGGGCAGGGGTTTAACACTGAAGCTTTCTTT
CDR3 protein: CASSLDRGQGFNTEAFF

J gene: TRBJ2-5
V gene: TRBV5-6
clone size: -
D gene: TRBD1
CDR3 DNA: TGTGCCAGCAGCTTGGATCCGACAGGGTCCCAGACCCAGTACTTC
CDR3 protein: CASSLDPTGSQTQYF

J gene: TRBJ1-1
V gene: TRBV23-1
clone size: -
D gene: -
CDR3 DNA: TGCGCCAGCAGTCAATCGTCCCCGGGGATGAACACTGAAGCTTTCTTT
CDR3 protein: CASSQSSPGMNTEAFF

J gene: TRBJ2-1
V gene: TRBV11-2
clone size: -
D gene: TRBD1
CDR3 DNA: TGTGCCAGCAGCTTCGGGACAGGTTCCTACAATGAGCAGTTCTTC
CDR3 protein: CASSFGTGSYNEQFF

J gene: TRBJ2-1
V gene: TRBV4-2
clone size: -
D gene: -
CDR3 DNA: TGTGCCAGCAGCCGTGAGACTAGGGCCTACAATGAGCAGTTCTTC
CDR3 protein: CASSRETRAYNEQFF

J gene: TRBJ2-1
V gene: TRBV5-1
clone size: -
D gene: -
CDR3 DNA: TGCGCCAGCAGCTTGCTCTTCGATGAGCAGTTCTTC
CDR3 protein: CASSLLFDEQFF

J gene: TRBJ2-7
V gene: TRBV6-5
clone size: -
D gene: TRBD1
CDR3 DNA: TGTGCCAGCAGCAAAGGACAGGACTACGAGCAGTACTTC
CDR3 protein: CASSKGQDYEQYF

J gene: TRBJ2-1
V gene: TRBV11-1
clone size: once
D gene: TRBD2
CDR3 DNA: TGTGCCAGCAGCTTATCAGCGGGAGGGCTCAATGAGCAGTTCTTC
CDR3 protein: CASSLSAGGLNEQFF

J gene: TRBJ2-5
V gene: TRBV7-9
clone size: -
D gene: -
CDR3 DNA: TGTGCCAGCAGCTTATACGGCAGGGGGGATGAGGAGACCCAGTACTTC
CDR3 protein: CASSLYGRGDEETQYF

J gene: TRBJ2-5
V gene: TRBV30
clone size: -
D gene: TRBD1
CDR3 DNA: TGTGCCTGGAGCCCGATGGACAGGATGTACTTC
CDR3 protein: CAWSPMDRMYF

J gene: TRBJ2-7
V gene: TRBV30
clone size: once
D gene: -
CDR3 DNA: TGTGCCTGGAGTGTAAGTGGGGGCCCCTACGAGCAGTACTTC
CDR3 protein: CAWSVSGGPYEQYF

J gene: TRBJ1-1
V gene: TRBV18
clone size: -
D gene: -
CDR3 DNA: TGTGCCAGCTCACTAGAACGATGGGGCACTGAAGCTTTCTTT
CDR3 protein: CASSLERWGTEAFF

J gene: TRBJ2-1
V gene: TRBV5-1
clone size: -
D gene: TRBD2
CDR3 DNA: TGCGCCAGCAGCTTGCCCGGACTAGCGGGAGGCAACAATGAGCAGTTCTTC
CDR3 protein: CASSLPGLAGGNNEQFF

J gene: TRBJ2-7
V gene: TRBV4-1
clone size: -
D gene: TRBD2
CDR3 DNA: TGCGCCAGCAGCTTAAGCGGGAGCTCCCCCTACGAGCAGTACTTC
CDR3 protein: CASSLSGSSPYEQYF

J gene: TRBJ1-5
V gene: TRBV6-1
clone size: -
D gene: -
CDR3 DNA: TGTGCCAGCAGTGAAAACGGATATCAGCCCCAGCATTTT
CDR3 protein: CASSENGYQPQHF

J gene: TRBJ1-1
V gene: TRBV5-1
clone size: -
D gene: -
CDR3 DNA: TGCGCCAGCAGCTTGGGGTCTGCGGAGGACACTGAAGCTTTCTTT
CDR3 protein: CASSLGSAEDTEAFF

J gene: TRBJ2-2
V gene: TRBV5-1
clone size: -
D gene: -
CDR3 DNA: TGCGCCAGCAGCCCCGGAGGAGCGAACACCGGGGAGCTGTTTTTT
CDR3 protein: CASSPGGANTGELFF

J gene: TRBJ1-3
V gene: TRBV10-2
clone size: -
D gene: TRBD1
CDR3 DNA: TGCGCCAGCAGCCCCACAGGGGGCTCTGGAAACACCATATATTTT
CDR3 protein: CASSPTGGSGNTIYF

J gene: TRBJ2-3
V gene: TRBV19
clone size: few
D gene: TRBD2
CDR3 DNA: TGTGCCAGTAGTATGCTAGCGGGAAGCACAGATACGCAGTATTTT
CDR3 protein: CASSMLAGSTDTQYF

J gene: TRBJ2-7
V gene: TRBV25-1
clone size: -
D gene: -
CDR3 DNA: TGTGCCAGCAGTGAACCGGGAGTGAGGCTAGGGGAGCAGTACTTC
CDR3 protein: CASSEPGVRLGEQYF

J gene: TRBJ2-2
V gene: TRBV4-3
clone size: -
D gene: TRBD2
CDR3 DNA: TGCGCCAGCAGCCAAGGGGGACTAGCGGGAGGGCCGGGCGGGGAGCTGTTTTTT
CDR3 protein: CASSQGGLAGGPGGELFF

J gene: TRBJ2-7
V gene: TRBV30
clone size: -
D gene: TRBD2
CDR3 DNA: TGTGCCTGGACCAGAGGGCAGGGAGGGATCTACGAGCAGTACTTC
CDR3 protein: CAWTRGQGGIYEQYF

J gene: TRBJ1-5
V gene: TRBV16
clone size: once
D gene: TRBD1
CDR3 DNA: TGTGCCAGCAGCCAGCAGCCGGGGGGACAGGGGGGCAATCAGCCCCAGCATTTT
CDR3 protein: CASSQQPGGQGGNQPQHF

J gene: TRBJ1-1
V gene: TRBV28
clone size: -
D gene: -
CDR3 DNA: TGTGCCAGCAGTTTCCGGGGGCCCTCACTGAAAGCTTTCTTT
CDR3 protein: CASSFRGPSLKAFF

J gene: TRBJ1-2
V gene: TRBV7-8
clone size: -
D gene: TRBD1
CDR3 DNA: TGTGCCAGCAGCTTAGCCGGACAGGATGGCTACACCTTC
CDR3 protein: CASSLAGQDGYTF

J gene: TRBJ2-1
V gene: TRBV11-2
clone size: once
D gene: TRBD2
CDR3 DNA: TGTGCCAGCAGCGCGACTAGCGGGAGTCATGAGCAGTTCTTC
CDR3 protein: CASSATSGSHEQFF

J gene: TRBJ2-5
V gene: TRBV5-1
clone size: -
D gene: -
CDR3 DNA: TGCGCCAGCAGCCAGGAACCGATCGGGGCACAAGAGACCCAGTACTTC
CDR3 protein: CASSQEPIGAQETQYF

J gene: TRBJ2-6
V gene: TRBV4-2
clone size: -
D gene: -
CDR3 DNA: TGTGCCAGCAGCCAAGACCCAACTGGGGCCAACGTCCTGACTTTC
CDR3 protein: CASSQDPTGANVLTF